The 18 T cell receptor beta chains below were found in one sample sequenced in a study of control samples from healthy donors and cancer patients (TCRdb year 2020). Libraries were constructed by the immunoSEQ multiplex PCR assay. Drawn from immuneACCESS, this table holds only the in-frame rearrangements with V and J called that TCRdb kept. Clones are partly lost; checked studies trace under half to an unresolved V gene and leave the rest unexplained. The sample table holds around 140,000 clones, of which just under 90% were seen once. The top ten constitute roughly 8% of the sample. Sequencing was carried out using PBMCs. These receptors were obtained from a man aged 50 to 60 with head and neck cancer.

This chain joins TRBV15 and TRBJ1-4; TRBD1 is a possible D gene (6 bases). The V end lost 0 bases, the J end lost 6 bases, and 14 bases lay between the germline ends. Germline V gene lookup returns CDR1 LNHNV and CDR2 YYDKDF (reference sequence). The CDR3 contains 16 residues. DNA for the CDR3: TGTGCCACCAGCAGAGATATGGGGGGCGCGGATGAAAAACTGTTTTTT. It codes for CATSRDMGGADEKLFF. Combining the CDR3 with reference TRBV15 and TRBJ1-4 gives the whole variable domain DAMVIQNPRYQVTQFGKPVTLSCSQTLNHNVMYWYQQKSSQAPKLLFHYYDKDFNNEADTPDNFQSRRPNTSFCFLDIRSPGLGDTAMYLCATSRDMGGADEKLFFGSGTQLSVL.

This clone occurred once. The V and J genes are TRBV3-1 (or the pseudogene TRBV3-2) and TRBJ1-1, with no clear D. The CDR3 runs 12 residues. Germline assignment: CDR1 LGHDT and CDR2 YNNKEL (reference sequence). Between the trimmed V and J ends, which lost 6 bases and 3 bases, there was a span of 8 bases. CDR3 DNA sequence: TGTGCCAGCAGGATGGGGTACACTGAAGCTTTCTTT. Its protein product is CASRMGYTEAFF.

The chain combines TRBV11-2 with TRBJ2-3; no definite D call. Trimming removed 5 bases at V and 4 bases at J, with 13 bases between. This CDR3 comprises 14 residues. The germline V gene encodes CDR1 SGHAT and CDR2 FQNNGV. The CDR3 nucleotides are TGTGCCAGCAGCACGACTGTACAGCCAGATACGCAGTATTTT. Its translation: CASSTTVQPDTQYF. The variable domain in full, with the rest retrieved from reference TRBV11-2 and TRBJ2-3, is EAGVAQSPRYKIIEKRQSVAFWCNPISGHATLYWYQQILGQGPKLLIQFQNNGVVDDSQLPKDRFSAERLKGVDSTLKIQPAKLEDSAVYLCASSTTVQPDTQYFGPGTRLTVL.

The V and J genes are TRBV20-1 and TRBJ2-7; 8 nucleotides match TRBD2. With V trimmed by 3 bases and J by 0 bases, 7 bases remained unmatched. Germline lookup yields CDR1 DFQATT and CDR2 SNEGSKA (reference sequence). The CDR3 sequence is 15 residues long. This CDR3 reads CSASDLAGLSYEQYF. The CDR3, as DNA: TGCAGTGCTAGTGATCTAGCGGGCCTCTCCTACGAGCAGTACTTC.

J is TRBJ2-2 and V is TRBV5-1; weak D call: TRBD2 (5 bases). The CDR3 sequence is 15 residues long. The V gene lost 5 bases and the J gene lost 0 bases, with 11 bases spanning the gap. CDR1 is SGHRS, CDR2 YFSETQ, per germline. The CDR3 loop reads CASRQSGSNTGELFF. CDR3 DNA: TGCGCCAGCAGACAAAGCGGATCGAACACCGGGGAGCTGTTTTTT.

V gene TRBV10-3 combines with J gene TRBJ2-7; TRBD1 aligns across 11 bases. Trimming removed 11 bases from V and 3 bases from J; junction bases left unmatched: 6. This CDR3 region has 13 residues. Germline V gives CDR1 ENHRY, CDR2 SYGVKD. CDR3 loop: CALSGTGGYEQYF. For the CDR3, the DNA is TGTGCCCTGTCCGGGACAGGGGGCTACGAGCAGTACTTC.

J is TRBJ2-1 and V is TRBV5-1; 8 positions agree with TRBD1. The germline V gene has CDR1 SGHRS and CDR2 YFSETQ. The CDR3 is made up of 14 amino acids. The V gene end was trimmed by 0 bases and the J gene end by 9 bases; junction bases not matched to a gene: 5. The CDR3 DNA is TGCGCCAGCAGCTTGGCCCGGACAGGGAGTGAGCAGTTCTTC. Translating gives CASSLARTGSEQFF. The full variable domain, with the rest looked up from reference TRBV5-1 and TRBJ2-1, is KAGVTQTPRYLIKTRGQQVTLSCSPISGHRSVSWYQQTPGQGLQFLFEYFSETQRNKGNFPGRFSGRQFSNSRSEMNVSTLELGDSALYLCASSLARTGSEQFFGPGTRLTVL.

The V call is TRBV5-5, the J call TRBJ2-5; 8 bases are a match to TRBD2. The length of the CDR3 is 17 residues. Germline CDR1 and CDR2: SGHKS and YYEKEE (reference sequence). Unmatched junction bases numbered 16, after V lost 4 bases and J lost 5 bases. CDR3 sequence (DNA): TGTGCCAGCAGCGACGCCGGGACCGGGGGGGCCTATGAGACCCAGTACTTC. Amino acids: CASSDAGTGGAYETQYF. Based on the CDR3 plus reference TRBV5-5 and TRBJ2-5, the full variable domain is DAGVTQSPTHLIKTRGQQVTLRCSPISGHKSVSWYQQVLGQGPQFIFQYYEKEERGRGNFPDRFSARQFPNYSSELNVNALLLGDSALYLCASSDAGTGGAYETQYFGPGTRLLVL.

The rearrangement joins TRBV6-5 to TRBJ2-7; 10 bases line up with TRBD1. The V gene's germline CDR1 is MNHEY and CDR2 SVGAGI. The trim removed 0 bases at V and 6 bases at J, leaving 5 bases unmatched. This CDR3 region has 15 residues. In DNA form, the CDR3 reads TGTGCCAGCAGTTACTCAGGGACAGGGGCGTTCGAGCAGTACTTC. This gives the protein CASSYSGTGAFEQYF.

CDR3 residues: CASSDRGSSYNEQFF. The CDR3, as DNA: TGTGCCAGCAGTGACAGGGGTAGCTCCTACAATGAGCAGTTCTTC. This chain connects TRBV6-6 to TRBJ2-1; TRBD1 matches 8 bases. CDR1 is MNHNY and CDR2 is SVGAGI in the germline V gene (reference sequence). This CDR3 has 15 amino acids. Trimming cost V 5 bases and J 0 bases; bases outside gene matches: 3.

The chain uses TRBV5-6 and TRBJ2-3; 11 bases map to TRBD1. Germline V CDR1 and CDR2: SGHDT, YYEEEE. V was pared by 3 bases and J by 5 bases, with 5 bases of the junction left unmatched. The CDR3 is 15 residues long. CDR3 in amino acids: CASSSGQGAGDTQYF. CDR3 bases: TGTGCCAGCAGCTCAGGACAGGGGGCGGGAGATACGCAGTATTTT.

This chain uses TRBV28 with TRBJ1-5; 8 nucleotides line up with TRBD1. The CDR3 totals 16 residues. V lost 4 bases to trimming and J lost 6 bases; unmatched junction nucleotides: 11. Germline values: CDR1 MDHEN, CDR2 SYDVKM. The CDR3 nucleotides are TGTGCCAGCAGTTCCCCCCAGGGGGCAGGTAGTCAGCCCCAGCATTTT. It translates to CASSSPQGAGSQPQHF.

This chain uses TRBV7-2 with TRBJ1-3; 7 bases agree with TRBD1. Germline V gives CDR1 SGHTA, CDR2 FQGNSA. This CDR3 contains 16 residues. V was clipped by 5 bases and J by 7 bases; unmatched bases: 14. This chain's CDR3 is CASSPQPTRQGNTIYF. CDR3 bases: TGTGCCAGCAGCCCTCAACCCACGAGACAGGGCAACACCATATATTTT.

The chain recombines TRBV5-4 with TRBJ2-5; TRBD1 might be the D (7 bases). With 2 bases removed from V and 2 bases from J, the gap between germline ends came to 13 bases. Germline V gives CDR1 SGHNT, CDR2 YYREEE (reference sequence). This CDR3 comprises 15 residues. The CDR3 is CASSFTSGGQETQYF. The CDR3 nucleotides are TGTGCCAGCAGCTTCACTTCAGGGGGGCAAGAGACCCAGTACTTC.

On this clone: Germline and junction disagree at one end, which may indicate a read error. V and J are TRBV19 and TRBJ2-5; D possibly corresponds to TRBD1 (6 bases). Germline V lookup: CDR1 LNHDA, CDR2 SQIVND (reference sequence). The CDR3 length is 14 residues. The CDR3 region is CASSMTDSGEAQYF. CDR3 nucleotides: TGTGCCAGTAGTATGACGGACAGCGGAGAGGCCCAGTACTTC.

The chain has TRBV29-1 and TRBJ1-2; D unclear. V shed 3 bases and J shed 6 bases, with 14 bases lying between them. The length of the CDR3 is 13 residues. Germline V gene data show CDR1 as SQVTM and CDR2 as ANQGSEA. The CDR3 reads CSVDLQDLHGYTF. In DNA, the CDR3 is TGCAGCGTTGATCTCCAGGACCTGCATGGCTACACCTTC.

The chain employs TRBV7-9 and TRBJ2-1, with D perhaps TRBD1 (6 bases). Germline V gene data show CDR1 as SEHNR and CDR2 as FQNEAQ (reference sequence). V lost 0 bases and J 7 bases, leaving 7 bases between the germline ends. CDR3 length: 13 amino acids. In DNA, the CDR3 is TGTGCCAGCAGCTTAGCGGGGGCAAATGAGCAGTTCTTC. Amino acid sequence: CASSLAGANEQFF.

Only a few counts were recorded for this clone. The rearrangement links TRBV27 to TRBJ2-2; TRBD1 agrees at 7 bases. The junction had 6 bases not matched to a gene; V was cut back by 7 bases and J by 4 bases. The CDR3 runs to 14 residues. Germline CDR1 is MNHEY and CDR2 is SMNVEV (reference sequence). The CDR3 protein is CASTRDRATGELFF. As DNA, the CDR3 is TGTGCCAGCACTCGAGACAGGGCCACCGGGGAGCTGTTTTTT.